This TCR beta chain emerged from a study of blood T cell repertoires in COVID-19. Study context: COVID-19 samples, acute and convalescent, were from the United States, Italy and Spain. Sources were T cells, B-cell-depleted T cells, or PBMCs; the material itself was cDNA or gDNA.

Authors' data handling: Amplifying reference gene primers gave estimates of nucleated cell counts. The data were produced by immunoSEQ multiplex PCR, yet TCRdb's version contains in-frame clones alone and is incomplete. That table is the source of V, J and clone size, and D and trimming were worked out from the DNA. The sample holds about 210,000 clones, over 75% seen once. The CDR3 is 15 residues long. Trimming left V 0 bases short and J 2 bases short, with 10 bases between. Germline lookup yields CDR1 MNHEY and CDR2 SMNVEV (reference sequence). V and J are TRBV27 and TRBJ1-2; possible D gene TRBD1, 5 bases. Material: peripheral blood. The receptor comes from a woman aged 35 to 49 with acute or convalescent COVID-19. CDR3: CASSLSGGANYGYTF. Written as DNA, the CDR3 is TGTGCCAGCAGTTTATCAGGAGGGGCGAACTATGGCTACACCTTC.